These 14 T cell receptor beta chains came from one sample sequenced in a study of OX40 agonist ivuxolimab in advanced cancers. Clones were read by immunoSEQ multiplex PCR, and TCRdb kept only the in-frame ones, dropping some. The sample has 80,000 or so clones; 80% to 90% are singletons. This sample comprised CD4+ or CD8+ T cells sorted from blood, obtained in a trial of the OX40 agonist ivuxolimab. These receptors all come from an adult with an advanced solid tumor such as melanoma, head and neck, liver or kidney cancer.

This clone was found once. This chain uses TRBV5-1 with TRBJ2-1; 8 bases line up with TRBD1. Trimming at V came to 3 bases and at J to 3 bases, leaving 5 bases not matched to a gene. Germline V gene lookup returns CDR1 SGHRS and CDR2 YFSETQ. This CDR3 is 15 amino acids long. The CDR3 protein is CASSSGQGLYNEQFF. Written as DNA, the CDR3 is TGCGCCAGCAGCTCAGGACAGGGCCTCTACAATGAGCAGTTCTTC.

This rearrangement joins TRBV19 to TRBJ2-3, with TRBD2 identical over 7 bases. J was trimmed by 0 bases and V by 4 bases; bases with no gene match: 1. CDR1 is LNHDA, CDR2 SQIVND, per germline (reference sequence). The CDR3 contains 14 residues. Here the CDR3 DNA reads TGTGCCAGTAGTAGGGGGGGGAGCACAGATACGCAGTATTTT. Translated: CASSRGGSTDTQYF.

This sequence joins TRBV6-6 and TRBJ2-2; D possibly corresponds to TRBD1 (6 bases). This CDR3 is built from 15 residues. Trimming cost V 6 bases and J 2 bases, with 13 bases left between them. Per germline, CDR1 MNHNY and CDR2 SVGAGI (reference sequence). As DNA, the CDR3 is TGTGCCAGCAGGGACACCGGGACAAACACCGGGGAGCTGTTTTTT. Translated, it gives CASRDTGTNTGELFF.

CDR3 residues: CASRPGWVGGYTF. CDR3 in DNA: TGTGCCAGCAGGCCCGGGTGGGTTGGTGGCTACACCTTC. The rearrangement joins TRBV11-2 to TRBJ1-2; no firm D call. Germline CDR1 and CDR2: SGHAT and FQNNGV. This CDR3 has 13 residues. Trimming cost V 6 bases and J 7 bases, with 15 bases left between them.

CDR3: CASSSNPSGTNEKLFF. CDR3 sequence (DNA): TGCGCCAGCAGCTCGAATCCCTCGGGGACTAATGAAAAACTGTTTTTT. The chain employs TRBV5-1 and TRBJ1-4; D ambiguous. Looked up from germline, CDR1 is SGHRS and CDR2 is YFSETQ. The CDR3 loop spans 16 amino acids. Trimming took 3 bases from V and 2 from J, leaving 14 bases between them.

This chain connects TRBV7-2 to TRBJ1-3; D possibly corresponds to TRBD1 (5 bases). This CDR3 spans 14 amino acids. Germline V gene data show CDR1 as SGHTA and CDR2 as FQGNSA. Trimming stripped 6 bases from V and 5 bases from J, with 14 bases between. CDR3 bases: TGTGCCAGCAGTCCTCCGGGGGGACGAAACACCATATATTTT. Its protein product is CASSPPGGRNTIYF.

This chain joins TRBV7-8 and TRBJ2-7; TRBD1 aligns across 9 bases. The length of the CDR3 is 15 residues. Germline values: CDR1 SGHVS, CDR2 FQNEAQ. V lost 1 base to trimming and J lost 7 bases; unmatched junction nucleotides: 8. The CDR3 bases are TGTGCCAGCAGCTTAGTCGGACAGGGGCTGGTGGAGCAGTACTTC. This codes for CASSLVGQGLVEQYF.

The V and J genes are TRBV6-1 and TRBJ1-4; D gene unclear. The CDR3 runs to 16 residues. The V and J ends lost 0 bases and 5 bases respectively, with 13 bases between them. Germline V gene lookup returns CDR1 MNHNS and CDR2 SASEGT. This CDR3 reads CASSEAGPAMNEKLFF. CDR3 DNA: TGTGCCAGCAGTGAAGCGGGTCCAGCGATGAATGAAAAACTGTTTTTT.

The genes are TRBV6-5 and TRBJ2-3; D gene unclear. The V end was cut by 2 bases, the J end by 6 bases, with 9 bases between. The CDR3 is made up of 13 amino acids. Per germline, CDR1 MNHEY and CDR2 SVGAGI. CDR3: CASSYRIEDTQYF. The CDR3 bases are TGTGCCAGCAGTTACAGGATTGAGGATACGCAGTATTTT.

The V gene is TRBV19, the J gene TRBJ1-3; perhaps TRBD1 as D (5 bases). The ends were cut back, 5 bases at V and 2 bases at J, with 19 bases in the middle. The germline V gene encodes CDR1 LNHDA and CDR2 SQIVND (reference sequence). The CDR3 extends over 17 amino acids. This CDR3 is CASSSPQVMGAGNTIYF. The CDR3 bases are TGTGCCAGTAGTTCCCCGCAGGTTATGGGGGCTGGAAACACCATATATTTT.

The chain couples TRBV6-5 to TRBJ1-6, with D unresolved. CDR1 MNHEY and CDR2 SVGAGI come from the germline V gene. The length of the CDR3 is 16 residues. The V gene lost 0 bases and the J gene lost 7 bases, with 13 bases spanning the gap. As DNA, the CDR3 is TGTGCCAGCAGTTACTCTCCTCGGGTGGGAAATTCACCCCTCCACTTT. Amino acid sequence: CASSYSPRVGNSPLHF.

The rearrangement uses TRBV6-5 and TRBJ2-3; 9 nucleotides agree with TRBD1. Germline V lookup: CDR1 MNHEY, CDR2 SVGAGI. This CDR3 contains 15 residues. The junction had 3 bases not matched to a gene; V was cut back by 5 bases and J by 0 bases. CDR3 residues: CASSRQGGSTDTQYF. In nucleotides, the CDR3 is TGTGCCAGCAGTCGACAGGGGGGTAGCACAGATACGCAGTATTTT.

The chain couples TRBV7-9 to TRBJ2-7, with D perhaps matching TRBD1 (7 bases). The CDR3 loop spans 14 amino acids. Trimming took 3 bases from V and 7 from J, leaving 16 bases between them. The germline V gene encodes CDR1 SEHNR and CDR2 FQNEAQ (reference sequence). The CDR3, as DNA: TGTGCCAGCAGCTTTGAGGGGGCGCGGGGTGAGCAGTACTTC. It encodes CASSFEGARGEQYF. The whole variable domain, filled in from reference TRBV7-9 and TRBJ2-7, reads DTGVSQNPRHKITKRGQNVTFRCDPISEHNRLYWYRQTLGQGPEFLTYFQNEAQLEKSRLLSDRFSAERPKGSFSTLEIQRTEQGDSAMYLCASSFEGARGEQYFGPGTRLTVT.

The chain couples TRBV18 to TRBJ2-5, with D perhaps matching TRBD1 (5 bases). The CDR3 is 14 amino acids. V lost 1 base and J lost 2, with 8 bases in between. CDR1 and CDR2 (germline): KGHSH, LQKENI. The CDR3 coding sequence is TGTGCCAGCTCACCACGGACAAATCAAGAGACCCAGTACTTC. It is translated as CASSPRTNQETQYF.